This T cell receptor (beta chain) stems from a study of T cell changes during pregnancy in multiple sclerosis. Some clones are missing from TCRdb's copy, which holds only in-frame ones; the method was immunoSEQ multiplex PCR. This table holds approximately 90,000 clones, roughly 90% found once. The receptor was isolated from a female donor with multiple sclerosis, enrolled in a pregnancy study. This material consisted of peripheral blood, taken in the first trimester of pregnancy.

CDR3 residues: CASSRSRGTGIDGYTF. The CDR3 nucleotides read TGTGCCAGCAGCCGAAGCCGTGGGACAGGGATCGATGGCTACACCTTC. This chain joins TRBV27 and TRBJ1-2, with 9 bases that match TRBD1. CDR1 is MNHEY and CDR2 is SMNVEV in the germline V gene (reference sequence). The CDR3 is 16 amino acids. Trimming removed 6 bases from V and 6 bases from J; junction bases left unmatched: 14.